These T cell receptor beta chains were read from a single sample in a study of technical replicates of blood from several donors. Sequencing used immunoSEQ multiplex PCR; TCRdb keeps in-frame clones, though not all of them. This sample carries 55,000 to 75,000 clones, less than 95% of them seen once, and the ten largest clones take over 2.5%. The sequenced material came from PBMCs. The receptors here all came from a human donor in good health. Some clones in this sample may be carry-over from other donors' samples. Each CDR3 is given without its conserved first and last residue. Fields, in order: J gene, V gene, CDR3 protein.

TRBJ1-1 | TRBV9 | ASSVVGDTEAF
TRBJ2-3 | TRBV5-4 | ASSFPGQGMRRSTDTQY
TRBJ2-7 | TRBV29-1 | SVGGAGGPYEQY
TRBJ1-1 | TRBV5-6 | ASSRPTGSKNTEAF
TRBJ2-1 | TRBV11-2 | ASSLSGGAWGYNEQF
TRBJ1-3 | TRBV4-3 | ASSQDRGGGGNTIY
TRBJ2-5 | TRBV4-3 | ASSQSRGLVGTQY
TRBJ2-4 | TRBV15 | ATSGSTSGGARDIQY
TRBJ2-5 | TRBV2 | ASKPGRTQETQY
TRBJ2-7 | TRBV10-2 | ASTGFGSYEQY
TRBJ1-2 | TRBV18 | ASSPGTGVNAYGYT
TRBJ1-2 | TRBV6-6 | ASHPVGGAFYGYT
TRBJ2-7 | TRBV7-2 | ASSLLAGAYEQY
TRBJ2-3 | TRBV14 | ASTSGLSRSGSDTQY
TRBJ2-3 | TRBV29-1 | SVQSTDTQY
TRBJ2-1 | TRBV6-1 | ASSEFRIAGGYPYNEQF
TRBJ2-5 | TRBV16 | ASSQWNSEQETQY
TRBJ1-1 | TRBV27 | ASSLGGWNTEAF
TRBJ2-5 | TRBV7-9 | ASSFPVIQETQY
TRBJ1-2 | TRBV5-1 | ASMTGKGNYGYT
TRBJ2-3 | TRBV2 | ASSTDRGRPDTQY
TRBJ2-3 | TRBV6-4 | ASSRIAGTQAAQY
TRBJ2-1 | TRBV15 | ATSSLFEQF
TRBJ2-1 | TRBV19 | ASSQLTSSGSANEQF
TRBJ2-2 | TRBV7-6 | ASSLGWRGANTGELF
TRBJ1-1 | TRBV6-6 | ASSGSLAGTEAF
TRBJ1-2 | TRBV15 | ATSRGTGGARYGYT
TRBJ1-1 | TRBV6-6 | ASRGTGGAGSEAF
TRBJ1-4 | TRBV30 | AWSVGPRGSEKLF
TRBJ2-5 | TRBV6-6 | ASSSIRGGPQETQY
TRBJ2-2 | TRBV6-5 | ASEGLAGGTGELF
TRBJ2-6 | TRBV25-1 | ASSEYARGSGANVLT
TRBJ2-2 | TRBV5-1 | ASSPGTSNTGELF
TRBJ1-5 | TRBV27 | ASSFNRDSNQPQH
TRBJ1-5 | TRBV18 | ASSTETGRVQPQH
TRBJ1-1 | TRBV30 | AWRSGGPHTEAF
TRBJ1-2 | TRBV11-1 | ASSAGTGGNYGYT
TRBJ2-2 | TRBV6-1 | ASSVRTGENTGELF
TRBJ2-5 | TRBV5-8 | ASSLGLERIQETQY
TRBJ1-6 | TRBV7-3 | ASSFQGALDSPLH
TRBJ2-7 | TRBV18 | ASSISGGYEQY
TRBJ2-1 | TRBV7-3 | ASSPWGFEQF
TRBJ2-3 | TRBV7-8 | ASSLRIAGLTDTQY
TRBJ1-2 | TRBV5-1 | ASSHGQNYGYT
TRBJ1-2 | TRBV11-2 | ASSFVAGGRGGYT
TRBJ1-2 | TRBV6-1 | ASRTGISYGYT
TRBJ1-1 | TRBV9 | ASSVGGQGNEAF
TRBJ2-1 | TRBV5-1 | ASSSMSLAGGEQF
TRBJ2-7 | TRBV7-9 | ASSADRTGYEQY
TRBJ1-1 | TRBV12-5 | ASGLTRGRVTEAF
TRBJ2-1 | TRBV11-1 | ASSSTGGVYNEQF
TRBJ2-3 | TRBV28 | ASSLVQGPDTQY
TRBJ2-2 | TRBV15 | ATSTGTDTGELF
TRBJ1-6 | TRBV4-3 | ASSQYTGDSYNSPLH
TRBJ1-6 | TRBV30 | AWKGTGRYNSPLH
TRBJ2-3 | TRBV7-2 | ASSYRQADTQY
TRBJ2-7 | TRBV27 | ASSPRDRVYEQY
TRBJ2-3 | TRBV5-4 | ASSPGIVVKKDSVQY